This T cell receptor beta chain stems from a study of cytomegalovirus exposure and HLA in healthy donors. Across the study: The 100 to 150 validation repertoires matched the 666 first-cohort repertoires in platform, a later analysis reported.

Losses at the gene ends were 5 bases for V and 7 bases for J; bases not matched to a gene: 9. CDR1 MNHEY and CDR2 SVGAGI come from the germline V gene. This CDR3 has 14 residues. The count of this clone is one. Its antigen is unidentified. General study points: The study flagged some 180 TCR beta chains as cytomegalovirus-associated. TCR sequences were mostly rare, though some public TCRs occurred in many donors.

TCRdb's table, derived via immunoSEQ multiplex PCR, lists solely in-frame clones and lacks some. The sample includes 130,000 or so clones, 89% of them seen just once. The gene calls are TRBV6-5 and TRBJ1-1, with TRBD1 matching 8 bases. Sequencing input: PBMCs. This clonotype was obtained from a man aged 30 to 39 in good health and CMV-seronegative. The CDR3 spells CASSRTGIKNEAFF. In DNA form, the CDR3 reads TGTGCCAGCAGTCGGACAGGGATAAAAAATGAAGCTTTCTTT.